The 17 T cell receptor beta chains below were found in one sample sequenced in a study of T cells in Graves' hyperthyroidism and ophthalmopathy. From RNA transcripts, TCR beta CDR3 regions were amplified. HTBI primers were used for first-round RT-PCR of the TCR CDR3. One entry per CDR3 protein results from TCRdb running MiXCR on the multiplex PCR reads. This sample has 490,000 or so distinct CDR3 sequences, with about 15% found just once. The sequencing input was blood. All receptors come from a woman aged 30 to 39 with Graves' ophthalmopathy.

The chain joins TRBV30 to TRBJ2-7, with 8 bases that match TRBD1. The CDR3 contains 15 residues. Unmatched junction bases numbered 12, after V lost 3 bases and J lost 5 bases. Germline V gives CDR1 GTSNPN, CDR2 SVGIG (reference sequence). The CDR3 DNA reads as TGTGCCTGGAGCCAGGGGAGGACAGGGCGAGACGAGCAGTACTTC. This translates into CAWSQGRTGRDEQYF.

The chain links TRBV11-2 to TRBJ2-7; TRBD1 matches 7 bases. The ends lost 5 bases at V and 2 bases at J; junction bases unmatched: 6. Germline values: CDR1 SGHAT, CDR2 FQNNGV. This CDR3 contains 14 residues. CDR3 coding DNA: TGTGCCAGCAGCCACCTCGGACAGGCCTACGAGCAGTACTTC. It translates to CASSHLGQAYEQYF.

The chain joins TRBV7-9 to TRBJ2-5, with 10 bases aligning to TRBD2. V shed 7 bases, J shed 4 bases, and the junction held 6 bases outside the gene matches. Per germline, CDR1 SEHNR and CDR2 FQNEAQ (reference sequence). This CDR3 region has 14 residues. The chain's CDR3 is CASTFSGRIETQYF. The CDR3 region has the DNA TGTGCCAGCACGTTTAGCGGGAGGATAGAGACCCAGTACTTC.

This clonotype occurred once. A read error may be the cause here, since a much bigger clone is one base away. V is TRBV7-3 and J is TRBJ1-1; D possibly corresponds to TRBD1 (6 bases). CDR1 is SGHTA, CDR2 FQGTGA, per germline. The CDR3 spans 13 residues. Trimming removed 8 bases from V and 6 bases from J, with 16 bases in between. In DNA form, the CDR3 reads TGTGCCAGCGGCCCGAGGGGGGATTCTGAAGCTTTCTTT. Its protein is CASGPRGDSEAFF.

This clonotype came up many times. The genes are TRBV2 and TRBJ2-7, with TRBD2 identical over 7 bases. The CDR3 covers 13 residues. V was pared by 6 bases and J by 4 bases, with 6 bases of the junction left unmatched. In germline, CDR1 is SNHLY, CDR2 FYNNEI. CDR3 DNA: TGTGCCAGCAGGGGGGGGGACTTTTACGAGCAGTACTTC. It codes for CASRGGDFYEQYF. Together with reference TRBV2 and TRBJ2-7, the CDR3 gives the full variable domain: EPEVTQTPSHQVTQMGQEVILRCVPISNHLYFYWYRQILGQKVEFLVSFYNNEISEKSEIFDDQFSVERPDGSNFTLKIRSTKLEDSAMYFCASRGGDFYEQYFGPGTRLTVT.

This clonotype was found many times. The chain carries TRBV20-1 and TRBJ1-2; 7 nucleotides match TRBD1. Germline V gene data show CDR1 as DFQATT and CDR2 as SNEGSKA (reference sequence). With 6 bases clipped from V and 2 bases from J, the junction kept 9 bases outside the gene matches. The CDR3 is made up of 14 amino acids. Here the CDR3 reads CSANGDSINYGYTF. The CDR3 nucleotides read TGCAGTGCCAACGGGGACAGTATCAACTATGGCTACACCTTC.

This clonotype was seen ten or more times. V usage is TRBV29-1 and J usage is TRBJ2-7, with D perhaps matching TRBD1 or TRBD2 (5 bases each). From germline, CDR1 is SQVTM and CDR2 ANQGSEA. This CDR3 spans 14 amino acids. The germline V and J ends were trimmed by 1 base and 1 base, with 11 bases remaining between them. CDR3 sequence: CSVEGGQGSYEQYF. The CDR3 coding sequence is TGCAGCGTTGAAGGAGGGCAGGGATCCTACGAGCAGTACTTC.

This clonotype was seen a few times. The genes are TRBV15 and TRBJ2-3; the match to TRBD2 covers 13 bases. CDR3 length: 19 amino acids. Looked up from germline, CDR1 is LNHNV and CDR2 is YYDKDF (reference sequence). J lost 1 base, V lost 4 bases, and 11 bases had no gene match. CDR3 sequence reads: CATSIGTSGTLAGTDTQYF. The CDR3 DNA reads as TGTGCCACCAGCATAGGGACTAGCGGGACCTTAGCGGGCACAGATACGCAGTATTTT.

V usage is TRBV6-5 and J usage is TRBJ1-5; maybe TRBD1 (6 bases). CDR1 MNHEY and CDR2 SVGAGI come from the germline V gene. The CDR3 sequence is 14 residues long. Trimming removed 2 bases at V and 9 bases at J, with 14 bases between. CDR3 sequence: CASSYPGGGLPQHF. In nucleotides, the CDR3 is TGTGCCAGCAGTTACCCTGGGGGGGGGCTGCCCCAGCATTTT.

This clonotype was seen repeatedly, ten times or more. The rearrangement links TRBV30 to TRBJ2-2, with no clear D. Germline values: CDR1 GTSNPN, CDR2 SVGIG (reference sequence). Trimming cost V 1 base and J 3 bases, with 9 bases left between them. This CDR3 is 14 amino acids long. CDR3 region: CAWSAGVHTGELFF. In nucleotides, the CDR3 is TGTGCCTGGAGTGCAGGAGTTCACACCGGGGAGCTGTTTTTT.

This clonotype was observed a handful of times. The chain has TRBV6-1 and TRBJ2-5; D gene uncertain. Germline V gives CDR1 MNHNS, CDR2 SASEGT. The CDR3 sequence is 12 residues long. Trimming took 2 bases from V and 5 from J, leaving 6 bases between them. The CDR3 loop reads CASSEFRETQYF. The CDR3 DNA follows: TGTGCCAGCAGTGAATTCAGGGAGACCCAGTACTTC.

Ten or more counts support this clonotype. CDR3 DNA: TGCGCCAGCAGCGTTAGCGGGAACCTCTACGAGCAGTACTTC. The encoded protein is CASSVSGNLYEQYF. The rearrangement uses TRBV5-1 and TRBJ2-7; TRBD2 agrees at 8 bases. The CDR3 is 14 amino acids. The V gene's germline CDR1 is SGHRS and CDR2 YFSETQ. J was trimmed by 3 bases and V by 4 bases; bases with no gene match: 6.

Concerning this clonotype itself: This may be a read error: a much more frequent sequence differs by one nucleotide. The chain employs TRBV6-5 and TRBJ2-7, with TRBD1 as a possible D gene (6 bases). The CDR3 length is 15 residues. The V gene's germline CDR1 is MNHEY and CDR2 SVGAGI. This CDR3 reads CASSYADSPGYGQYF. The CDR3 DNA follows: TGTGCCAGCAGTTACGCGGACAGCCCGGGTTACGGGCAGTACTTC.

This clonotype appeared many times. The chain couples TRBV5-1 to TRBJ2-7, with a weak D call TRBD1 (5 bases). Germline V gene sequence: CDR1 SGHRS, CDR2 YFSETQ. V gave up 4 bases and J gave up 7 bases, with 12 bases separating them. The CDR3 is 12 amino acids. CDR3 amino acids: CASSHQGQEQYF. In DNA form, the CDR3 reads TGCGCCAGCAGCCATCAGGGTCAAGAGCAGTACTTC.

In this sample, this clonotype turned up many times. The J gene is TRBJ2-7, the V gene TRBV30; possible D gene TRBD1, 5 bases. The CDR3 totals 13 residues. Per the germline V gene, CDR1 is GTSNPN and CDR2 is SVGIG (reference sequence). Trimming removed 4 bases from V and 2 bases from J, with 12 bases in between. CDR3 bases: TGTGCCTGGAAGATTCTAGGGGCCTACGAGCAGTACTTC. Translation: CAWKILGAYEQYF.

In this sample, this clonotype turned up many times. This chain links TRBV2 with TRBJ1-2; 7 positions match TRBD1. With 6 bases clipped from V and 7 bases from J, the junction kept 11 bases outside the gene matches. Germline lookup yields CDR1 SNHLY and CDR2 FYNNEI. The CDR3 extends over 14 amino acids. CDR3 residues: CASSVQGNLRGYTF. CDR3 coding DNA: TGTGCCAGCAGCGTACAGGGGAATCTGCGTGGCTACACCTTC. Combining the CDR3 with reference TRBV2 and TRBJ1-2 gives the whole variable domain EPEVTQTPSHQVTQMGQEVILRCVPISNHLYFYWYRQILGQKVEFLVSFYNNEISEKSEIFDDQFSVERPDGSNFTLKIRSTKLEDSAMYFCASSVQGNLRGYTFGSGTRLTVV.

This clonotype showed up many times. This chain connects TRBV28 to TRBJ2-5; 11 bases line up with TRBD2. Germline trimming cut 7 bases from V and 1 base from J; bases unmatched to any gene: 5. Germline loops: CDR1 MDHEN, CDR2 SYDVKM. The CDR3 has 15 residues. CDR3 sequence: CASTLGLAGQETQYF. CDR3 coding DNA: TGTGCCAGCACCCTCGGACTAGCGGGCCAAGAGACCCAGTACTTC.